The 25 T cell receptor beta chains presented below share a single source sample, sequenced in a study of shared clonotypes between healthy human individuals (dated by TCRdb to the early 2020s). The library was obtained by the immunoSEQ multiplex PCR assay. TCRdb limited this immuneACCESS table to in-frame rearrangements with V and J called. A share of clones is missing; checked studies link under half to unresolved V genes, and the rest is unexplained. This sample lists roughly 650,000 clones; about 96% were detected once. Roughly 0.12% of the sample is taken by the ten largest. For the CD8 naive samples, CD45RO-negative cells were positively selected for CCR7, yielding a CD45RA+CCR7+ population from which TemRA cells were excluded. Sequences were obtained from naive CD8+ T cells sorted from blood. The intended sense of this specimen's cell subset or site label: CD45RA+CCR7+. These receptors came from a woman between 25 and 40 years old in good health.

The gene calls are TRBV9 and TRBJ2-7; D possibly uses TRBD1 or TRBD2 (5 bases each). This CDR3 has 16 residues. CDR1 SGDLS and CDR2 YYNGEE come from the germline V gene. Trimming cost V 0 bases and J 0 bases, with 13 bases left between them. Here the CDR3 reads CASSVETGTSSYEQYF. The CDR3 coding sequence is TGTGCCAGCAGCGTAGAAACCGGGACGAGCTCCTACGAGCAGTACTTC.

The rearrangement uses TRBV28 and TRBJ2-3; D is possibly TRBD2 (5 bases). In germline, CDR1 is MDHEN, CDR2 SYDVKM. This CDR3 is 15 amino acids long. With 5 bases removed from V and 2 bases from J, the gap between germline ends came to 14 bases. The CDR3: CASSPQQADTDTQYF. The CDR3 DNA reads TGTGCCAGCAGTCCACAACAAGCGGACACAGATACGCAGTATTTT.

This chain joins TRBV28 and TRBJ2-1; 12 bases align to TRBD2. J gave up 4 bases and V 8 bases, and 9 bases lay outside the gene matches. CDR1 and CDR2 (germline): MDHEN, SYDVKM. This CDR3 is 16 amino acids long. The CDR3: CASGSSGRAFYNEQFF. CDR3 bases: TGTGCCAGCGGGTCTAGCGGGAGGGCCTTTTACAATGAGCAGTTCTTC.

The rearrangement uses TRBV7-9 and TRBJ1-1; perhaps TRBD1 as D (5 bases). Trimming pared 4 bases from V and 1 base from J, leaving 10 bases between. The CDR3 is 14 amino acids. Germline V gives CDR1 SEHNR, CDR2 FQNEAQ (reference sequence). The CDR3 is CASSSTASNTEAFF. The CDR3 region has the DNA TGTGCCAGCAGCTCGACAGCCTCGAACACTGAAGCTTTCTTT. Full variable domain (remainder filled in from reference TRBV7-9 and TRBJ1-1): DTGVSQNPRHKITKRGQNVTFRCDPISEHNRLYWYRQTLGQGPEFLTYFQNEAQLEKSRLLSDRFSAERPKGSFSTLEIQRTEQGDSAMYLCASSSTASNTEAFFGQGTRLTVV.

The rearrangement joins TRBV28 to TRBJ2-7; 12 bases match TRBD2. The ends lost 6 bases at V and 2 bases at J; junction bases unmatched: 5. Germline-derived CDR1 and CDR2 are MDHEN and SYDVKM. The CDR3 contains 15 residues. The DNA for the CDR3 is TGTGCCAGCAGACGACTAGCGGGAGTTCCCTACGAGCAGTACTTC. It is translated as CASRRLAGVPYEQYF.

V usage is TRBV28 and J usage is TRBJ2-7; D ambiguous. The V gene's germline CDR1 is MDHEN and CDR2 SYDVKM. The CDR3 is 13 amino acids. With 5 bases removed from V and 5 bases from J, the gap between germline ends came to 13 bases. CDR3 bases: TGTGCCAGCAGTGCTCCTCTACATCACGAGCAGTACTTC. Amino acids: CASSAPLHHEQYF.

The V gene is TRBV4-1, the J gene TRBJ2-7, with D hard to call. Germline CDR1 MGHRA, CDR2 YSYEKL. V was clipped by 0 bases and J by 2 bases, with 11 bases between them. The CDR3 has 15 amino acids. The CDR3 sequence: CASSQDTGLAYEQYF. CDR3 nucleotide sequence: TGCGCCAGCAGCCAAGATACGGGTTTAGCCTACGAGCAGTACTTC.

Turning to this clone: Within the sample, other DNA sequences also encode this same CDR3. The CDR3 region is CASRRVDTQYF. The CDR3 coding sequence is TGTGCCAGCAGAAGAGTCGATACGCAGTATTTT. J is TRBJ2-3 and V is TRBV27, with D uncertain. Germline CDR1 reads MNHEY; CDR2 reads SMNVEV (reference sequence). The CDR3 contains 11 residues. Trimming pared 6 bases from V and 6 bases from J, leaving 7 bases between.

This sequence joins TRBV7-9 and TRBJ1-2; the D gene is possibly TRBD1 (6 bases). V shed 5 bases and J shed 3 bases, with 16 bases lying between them. CDR1 is SEHNR and CDR2 is FQNEAQ in the germline V gene (reference sequence). The CDR3 runs to 15 residues. The CDR3 coding sequence is TGTGCCAGCAGCCCTCAGGGGCGGGGGGACTATGGCTACACCTTC. This sequence encodes CASSPQGRGDYGYTF.

The CDR3 region has the DNA TGTGCCAGCAGCCAACGCTATGGAGTGTCGGGGCAGTTCTTC. Its translation is CASSQRYGVSGQFF. The chain has TRBV14 and TRBJ2-1; D gene unclear. The germline V and J ends were trimmed by 2 bases and 12 bases, with 17 bases remaining between them. Germline CDR1 reads SGHDN; CDR2 reads FVKESK. The CDR3 loop spans 14 amino acids.

The genes are TRBV13 and TRBJ1-2; D remains ambiguous. The CDR3 is made up of 14 amino acids. Trimming shortened V by 5 bases and J by 3 bases, and 13 bases separated the two germline ends. From germline, CDR1 is PRHDT and CDR2 FYEKMQ (reference sequence). The chain's CDR3 is CASSLRRSDYGYTF. The CDR3 nucleotides are TGTGCCAGCAGCCTTCGACGGAGCGACTATGGCTACACCTTC. Full variable domain (rest looked up from reference TRBV13 and TRBJ1-2): AAGVIQSPRHLIKEKRETATLKCYPIPRHDTVYWYQQGPGQDPQFLISFYEKMQSDKGSIPDRFSAQQFSDYHSELNMSSLELGDSALYFCASSLRRSDYGYTFGSGTRLTVV.

The chain couples TRBV28 to TRBJ1-2, with D unresolved. This CDR3 is 16 amino acids long. V was clipped by 1 base and J by 6 bases, with 18 bases between them. The germline CDR1 and CDR2 sequences are MDHEN and SYDVKM. The DNA of the CDR3 is TGTGCCAGCAGTTTATTTTTAACGGATGGAGATGATGGCTACACCTTC. Translation: CASSLFLTDGDDGYTF.

V usage is TRBV7-9 and J usage is TRBJ1-1; the match to TRBD1 covers 7 bases. This CDR3 is built from 15 residues. Unmatched junction bases numbered 8, after V lost 4 bases and J lost 3 bases. The germline V gene has CDR1 SEHNR and CDR2 FQNEAQ (reference sequence). CDR3 region: CASSSYRGSDTEAFF. In DNA form, the CDR3 reads TGTGCCAGCAGCTCCTACAGGGGTTCAGACACTGAAGCTTTCTTT.

Comment on this clone: At one boundary the junction diverges from the germline segment, which might be a read error. The rearrangement joins TRBV29-1 to TRBJ2-2; 8 bases align to TRBD2. Germline V lookup: CDR1 SQVTM, CDR2 ANQGSEA. CDR3 length: 16 amino acids. The CDR3 sequence is CSVGLRQRGNTGELLF. The CDR3 nucleotides are TGCAGCGTTGGCCTAAGGCAGCGGGGGAACACCGGGGAGCTGCTTTTT.

The gene calls are TRBV10-2 and TRBJ2-3, with D unresolved. V was cut by 0 bases and J by 14 bases, with 9 bases left in between. Germline V CDR1 and CDR2: WSHSY, SAAADI. This CDR3 contains 11 residues. The CDR3 region has the DNA TGCGCCAGCAGTGAGTCGGCTCGGTGGTATTTT. Protein: CASSESARWYF.

The chain joins TRBV28 to TRBJ1-3; D ambiguous. The CDR3 has 15 amino acids. Per the germline V gene, CDR1 is MDHEN and CDR2 is SYDVKM. Trimming took 1 base from V and 0 from J, leaving 7 bases between them. The CDR3 DNA reads as TGTGCCAGCAGTTTATCCAGCTACTCTGGAAACACCATATATTTT. It codes for CASSLSSYSGNTIYF. The full variable domain, with the rest looked up from reference TRBV28 and TRBJ1-3, is DVKVTQSSRYLVKRTGEKVFLECVQDMDHENMFWYRQDPGLGLRLIYFSYDVKMKEKGDIPEGYSVSREKKERFSLILESASTNQTSMYLCASSLSSYSGNTIYFGEGSWLTVV.

As concerns this clone: Other DNA sequences of this sample code for an identical CDR3. V usage is TRBV27 and J usage is TRBJ2-7; 9 nucleotides align to TRBD1. Germline CDR1 and CDR2: MNHEY and SMNVEV (reference sequence). The CDR3 is 13 amino acids. J was trimmed by 3 bases and V by 5 bases; bases with no gene match: 2. The CDR3 bases are TGTGCCAGCAGTCCGGGACAGGGCTACGAGCAGTACTTC. Protein sequence: CASSPGQGYEQYF.

The chain couples TRBV19 to TRBJ1-5; maybe TRBD1 (6 bases). This CDR3 has 16 residues. Trimming cost V 7 bases and J 2 bases, with 18 bases left between them. Germline lookup yields CDR1 LNHDA and CDR2 SQIVND (reference sequence). The CDR3 sequence is CASTSAGEYGNQPQHF. The CDR3 DNA follows: TGTGCCAGTACCTCGGCAGGGGAGTACGGCAATCAGCCCCAGCATTTT.

This clone has a handful of counts. The chain has TRBV27 and TRBJ1-1, with D possibly matching TRBD1 (5 bases). The length of the CDR3 is 14 residues. Germline CDR1 MNHEY, CDR2 SMNVEV (reference sequence). V was cut by 4 bases and J by 5 bases, with 14 bases left in between. CDR3 bases: TGTGCCAGCAGTTGGGGGGGTATTGAGACTGAAGCTTTCTTT. Its translation is CASSWGGIETEAFF.

This chain joins TRBV28 and TRBJ2-5; no clear D. CDR3 length: 15 amino acids. Germline-derived CDR1 and CDR2 are MDHEN and SYDVKM. The ends were cut back, 3 bases at V and 1 base at J, with 12 bases in the middle. In DNA form, the CDR3 reads TGTGCCAGCAGTTTCCCCCTCACATTCCAAGAGACCCAGTACTTC. Its translation is CASSFPLTFQETQYF.

As regards this clone: Other DNA sequences in this specimen translate into the identical CDR3. The chain couples TRBV6-1 to TRBJ2-7; no definite D call. The CDR3 is 12 amino acids. V was pared by 2 bases and J by 4 bases, with 6 bases between. Germline V gives CDR1 MNHNS, CDR2 SASEGT. The CDR3 sequence: CASSEPGYEQYF. The CDR3 coding sequence is TGTGCCAGCAGTGAACCCGGGTACGAGCAGTACTTC.

The J gene is TRBJ2-1, the V gene TRBV4-2; D unresolved. The germline V and J ends were trimmed by 1 base and 6 bases, with 7 bases remaining between them. CDR1 is LGHNA and CDR2 is YNFKEQ in the germline V gene. This CDR3 has 13 residues. DNA of the CDR3: TGTGCCAGCAGCCAAGGTGGCGGCAATGAGCAGTTCTTC. This sequence encodes CASSQGGGNEQFF.

This clone was detected only once. V usage is TRBV30 and J usage is TRBJ2-2; D possibly corresponds to TRBD2 (6 bases). The CDR3 runs 16 residues. From germline, CDR1 is GTSNPN and CDR2 SVGIG (reference sequence). Between the trimmed V and J ends, which lost 0 bases and 4 bases, there was a span of 15 bases. CDR3 nucleotide sequence: TGTGCCTGGAGTGTACCATGGGTTAGCGGCACCGGGGAGCTGTTTTTT. As protein: CAWSVPWVSGTGELFF.

This chain uses TRBV11-2 with TRBJ2-3, with D possibly being TRBD1 (6 bases). This CDR3 spans 17 amino acids. CDR1 SGHAT and CDR2 FQNNGV come from the germline V gene. The V end was cut by 1 base, the J end by 1 base, with 15 bases between. The CDR3 region is CASSLVLGGWGTDTQYF. CDR3 DNA: TGTGCCAGCAGCTTAGTTTTAGGGGGTTGGGGCACAGATACGCAGTATTTT.

This clone was counted a single time. J is TRBJ1-1 and V is TRBV7-9; 9 bases line up with TRBD1. Germline CDR1 SEHNR, CDR2 FQNEAQ (reference sequence). After removal of 1 base from V and 4 bases from J, the junction contained 4 bases not matched to a gene. The CDR3 is made up of 15 amino acids. The CDR3 loop is CASSLGQGVSTEAFF. The DNA of the CDR3 is TGTGCCAGCAGCTTAGGACAGGGGGTGTCCACTGAAGCTTTCTTT.